This T cell receptor beta chain was recovered during a study of blood T cell repertoires in COVID-19. At the level of the study: The United States, Italy and Spain were the sources of the acute and convalescent COVID-19 samples. The analysed material was cDNA or gDNA that came from T cells, B-cell-depleted T cells, or PBMCs.

Categorization into cohorts depended on clinical history that participants reported. This clone came up a few times. The CDR3 extends over 15 amino acids. Looked up from germline, CDR1 is SGHNT and CDR2 is YENEEA. Trimming removed 7 bases at V and 0 bases at J, with 15 bases between. Authors' analysis steps: Using reference gene primer amplification, nucleated cell counts were estimated. Assay used: immunoSEQ multiplex PCR; TCRdb lists only in-frame clones, some missing. V, J and clone size reflect that table, while D and trimming were determined from the DNA. The data contain about 260,000 clones, about 86% of them singletons.

The TCR sequence derives from a man aged 25 to 45 with acute COVID-19. Sequencing was carried out using PBMCs or T cells enriched from blood (not recorded which). V usage is TRBV11-3 and J usage is TRBJ1-1; D unresolved. This CDR3 reads CASNVAGSMNTEAFF. CDR3 bases: TGTGCCAGCAACGTAGCGGGATCCATGAACACTGAAGCTTTCTTT. The full variable domain, rest sourced from reference TRBV11-3 and TRBJ1-1, is EAGVVQSPRYKIIEKKQPVAFWCNPISGHNTLYWYLQNLGQGPELLIRYENEEAVDDSQLPKDRFSAERLKGVDSTLKIQPAELGDSAVYLCASNVAGSMNTEAFFGQGTRLTVV.